This T cell receptor (beta chain) emerged from a study of cytomegalovirus exposure and HLA in healthy donors. At the level of the study: There were 350 to 400 genotyped donors. Of these, about 81% fell in the genetic ancestry cluster associated with self-reported Caucasian donors.

The PCR made use of 60 Vbeta and 13 Jbeta primers. This table comes from immunoSEQ multiplex PCR, and its TCRdb copy is limited to in-frame clones, with some not included. Of about 140,000 clones listed, roughly 83% are singletons. The CDR3 has 17 amino acids. After removal of 10 bases from V and 3 bases from J, the junction contained 16 bases not matched to a gene. Germline V lookup: CDR1 SGHTA, CDR2 FQGTGA. Findings and limits, study-wide: Relative to equally common others, HLA-associated TCR beta chains showed greater clonal expansion in a later analysis.

This clone was detected only once. Its target is not known. Sampled while nominally healthy, donors likely had unrecorded immune exposures. The sequenced sample was PBMCs. The source is a man in his forties in good health and CMV-seropositive. The chain joins TRBV7-3 to TRBJ2-7; 12 bases align to TRBD2. The CDR3 spells CAIWRSASGGEDYEQYF. CDR3 nucleotide sequence: TGTGCCATCTGGAGGTCGGCTAGCGGGGGGGAAGACTACGAGCAGTACTTC. The variable domain in full, completed from reference TRBV7-3 and TRBJ2-7, reads GAGVSQTPSNKVTEKGKYVELRCDPISGHTALYWYRQSLGQGPEFLIYFQGTGAADDSGLPNDRFFAVRPEGSVSTLKIQRTERGDSAVYLCAIWRSASGGEDYEQYFGPGTRLTVT.